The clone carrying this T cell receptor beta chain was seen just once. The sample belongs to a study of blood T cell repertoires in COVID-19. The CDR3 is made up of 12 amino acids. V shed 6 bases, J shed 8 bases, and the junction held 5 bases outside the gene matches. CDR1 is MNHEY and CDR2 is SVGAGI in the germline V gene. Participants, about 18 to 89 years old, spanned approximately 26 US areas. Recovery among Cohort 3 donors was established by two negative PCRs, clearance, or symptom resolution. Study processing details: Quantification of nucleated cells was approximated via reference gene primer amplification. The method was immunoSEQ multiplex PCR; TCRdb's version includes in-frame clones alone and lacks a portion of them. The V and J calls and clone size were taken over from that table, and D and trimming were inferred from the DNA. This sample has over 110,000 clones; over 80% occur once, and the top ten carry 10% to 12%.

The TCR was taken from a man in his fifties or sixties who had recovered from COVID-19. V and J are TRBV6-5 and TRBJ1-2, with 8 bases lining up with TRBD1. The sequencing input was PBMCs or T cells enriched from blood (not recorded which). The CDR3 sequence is CASRNRGGGYTF. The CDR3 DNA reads TGTGCCAGCAGAAACAGGGGGGGAGGCTACACCTTC.